Each of the 10 T cell receptor beta chains below was sequenced from the same sample in a study of blood T cells in healthy people across ages. The use of a sample-barcoded 5' primer and a J-beta primer mix characterized a second PCR of about 7 to 12 cycles. TCRdb re-called the 5' RACE reads with MiXCR, one entry per CDR3 protein. The table shows about 1.6 million distinct CDR3 sequences, with 34% occurring only once. Sequenced: blood. These receptors came from a woman aged 30 to 39 in good health.

The V and J genes are TRBV6-2 or TRBV6-3 and TRBJ2-5; no reliable D call. Matching the DNA end better, TRBJ2-7 makes the J call doubtful. The CDR3 has 16 amino acids. CDR1 and CDR2 (germline): MNHEY, SVGEGT. The CDR3: CASSYSPARLSYEQYF. DNA of the CDR3: TGTGCCAGCAGTTACTCCCCCGCGCGCCTCTCCTACGAGCAGTACTTC.

The chain employs TRBV6-5 and TRBJ1-1; 12 bases are a match to TRBD1. Germline V gene data show CDR1 as MNHEY and CDR2 as SVGAGI. Losses at the gene ends were 6 bases for V and 2 bases for J; bases not matched to a gene: 7. The CDR3 sequence is 16 residues long. CDR3 nucleotides: TGTGCCAGCAGCGAGGGACAGGGGGCTCCCAACACTGAAGCTTTCTTT. This encodes CASSEGQGAPNTEAFF.

The chain recombines TRBV10-3 with TRBJ2-2, with 12 bases matching TRBD2. The CDR3 is made up of 15 amino acids. Germline V gene lookup returns CDR1 ENHRY and CDR2 SYGVKD. The trim removed 7 bases at V and 5 bases at J, leaving 5 bases unmatched. The CDR3 DNA is TGTGCCATCAACACTAGCGGGAGGCCGACCGGGGAGCTGTTTTTT. It is translated as CAINTSGRPTGELFF.

In this sample, this clonotype turned up a few times. The genes are TRBV10-3 and TRBJ1-2, with TRBD1 matching over 9 bases. V gave up 6 bases and J gave up 7 bases; unmatched junction bases: 6. CDR1 ENHRY and CDR2 SYGVKD come from the germline V gene. The CDR3 is 13 amino acids. The CDR3 DNA is TGTGCCATCAGCGCAGGGACAGGGACTGGCTACACCTTC. Translated: CAISAGTGTGYTF.

The rearrangement joins TRBV5-1 to TRBJ2-1; 11 bases agree with TRBD2. With V trimmed by 2 bases and J by 9 bases, 7 bases remained unmatched. Looked up from germline, CDR1 is SGHRS and CDR2 is YFSETQ. CDR3 size: 15 residues. The CDR3 loop reads CASSFPTSGNIEQFF. The CDR3, as DNA: TGCGCCAGCAGCTTCCCGACTAGCGGGAATATTGAGCAGTTCTTC.

This sequence joins TRBV20-1 and TRBJ2-7, with TRBD1 identical over 7 bases. The germline V gene encodes CDR1 DFQATT and CDR2 SNEGSKA (reference sequence). This CDR3 has 14 amino acids. The trim removed 1 base at V and 2 bases at J, leaving 5 bases unmatched. The CDR3 DNA is TGCAGTGCTAGAGGGACAGGACTTCCCTACGAGCAGTACTTC. This translates into CSARGTGLPYEQYF.

This clonotype was seen a few times. CDR3 sequence: CASSEAQTYEQYF. CDR3 coding DNA: TGTGCCAGCAGTGAAGCGCAGACCTACGAGCAGTACTTC. The chain uses TRBV6-1 and TRBJ2-7; D is unresolved. CDR3 length: 13 amino acids. Germline CDR1 is MNHNS and CDR2 is SASEGT. V was clipped by 0 bases and J by 2 bases, with 5 bases between them.

The genes are TRBV6-5 and TRBJ2-7; D assignment may be TRBD1 or TRBD2 (5 bases each). The ends were cut back, 4 bases at V and 0 bases at J, with 13 bases in the middle. Germline CDR1 MNHEY, CDR2 SVGAGI. This CDR3 is 15 amino acids long. CDR3 sequence (DNA): TGTGCCAGCAGTTCCGGGGCAACGCCCTCCTACGAGCAGTACTTC. Translation: CASSSGATPSYEQYF.

This clonotype turned up a few times. The chain recombines TRBV28 with TRBJ2-7; 7 positions agree with TRBD2. The CDR3 runs 14 residues. The ends lost 5 bases at V and 2 bases at J; junction bases unmatched: 6. Germline CDR1 reads MDHEN; CDR2 reads SYDVKM. CDR3 protein: CASSPLAETYEQYF. The DNA for the CDR3 is TGTGCCAGCAGTCCCCTAGCGGAAACCTACGAGCAGTACTTC.

The chain combines TRBV18 with TRBJ1-1; 7 bases fit TRBD1. Germline CDR1 reads KGHSH; CDR2 reads LQKENI. The CDR3 covers 13 residues. With V trimmed by 9 bases and J by 6 bases, 10 bases remained unmatched. The CDR3 spells CASSSGTAAEAFF. In DNA, the CDR3 is TGTGCCAGTTCATCCGGGACAGCCGCTGAAGCTTTCTTT.